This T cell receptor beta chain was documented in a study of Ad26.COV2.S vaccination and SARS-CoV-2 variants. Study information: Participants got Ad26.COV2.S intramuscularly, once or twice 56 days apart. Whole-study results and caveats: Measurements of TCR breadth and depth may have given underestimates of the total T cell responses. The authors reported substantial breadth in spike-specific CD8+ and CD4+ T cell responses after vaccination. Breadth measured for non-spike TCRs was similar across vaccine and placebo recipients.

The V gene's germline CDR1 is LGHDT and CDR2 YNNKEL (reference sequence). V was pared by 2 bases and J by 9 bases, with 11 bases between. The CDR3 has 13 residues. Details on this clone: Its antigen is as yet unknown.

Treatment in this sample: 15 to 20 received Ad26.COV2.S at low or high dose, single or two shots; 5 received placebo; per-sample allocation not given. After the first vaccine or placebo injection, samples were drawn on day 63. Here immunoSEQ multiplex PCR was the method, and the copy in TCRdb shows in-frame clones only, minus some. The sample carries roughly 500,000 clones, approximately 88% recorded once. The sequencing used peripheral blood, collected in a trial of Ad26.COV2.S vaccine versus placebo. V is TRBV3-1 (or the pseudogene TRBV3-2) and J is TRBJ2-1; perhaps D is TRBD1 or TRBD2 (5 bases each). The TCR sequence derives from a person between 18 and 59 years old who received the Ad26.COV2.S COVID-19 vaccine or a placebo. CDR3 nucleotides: TGTGCCAGCAGCCAACTACCGAGGGGTGAGCAGTTCTTC. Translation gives CASSQLPRGEQFF.